This T cell receptor (beta chain) was identified in a study of identical twins. Regarding the study as a whole: Partial confounding of zero-insertion analyses by invariant MAIT and iNKT cells was possible. High-abundance cord blood beta clonotypes had fewer insertions; memory repertoires showed none.

TCRdb called the 5' RACE reads again in MiXCR, with one record for every CDR3 protein. The sample carries about 790,000 distinct CDR3 sequences, approximately 18% recorded once. The sample holds many counts of this clonotype. Its target is not known. Trimming took 1 base from V and 8 from J; bases not matched to a gene: 4. Germline-derived CDR1 and CDR2 are SGDLS and YYNGEE. The CDR3 spans 14 residues. These same records also appear under a second study, on T cells expressing NK-cell markers. That source adds: Sorting in several experiments was restricted by an anti-gamma-delta TCR antibody to alpha-beta TCR T cells.

The sequence was obtained from a woman between 18 and 30 years old in good health. This chain links TRBV9 with TRBJ2-2, with 8 bases lining up with TRBD1. The sample was PBMCs. This CDR3 is CASSVQGASGELFF. The DNA for the CDR3 is TGTGCCAGCAGCGTACAGGGGGCGTCGGGGGAGCTGTTTTTT. The full variable domain, with the rest looked up from reference TRBV9 and TRBJ2-2, is DSGVTQTPKHLITATGQRVTLRCSPRSGDLSVYWYQQSLDQGLQFLIQYYNGEERAKGNILERFSAQQFPDLHSELNLSSLELGDSALYFCASSVQGASGELFFGEGSRLTVL.